Each of the 16 T cell receptor beta chains below was sequenced from the same sample in a study of shared clonotypes between healthy human individuals. Profiling relied on immunoSEQ multiplex PCR, and the TCRdb table lists in-frame clones only, not all of them. Of about 1.1 million clones detected, approximately 80% appear once; the ten largest clones hold roughly 0.82%. Material: memory CD4+ T cells from PBMCs. Documented subset: CD45RA-negative fraction. These receptors were taken from a man aged 18 to 35 in good health. Some clones in this sample may be carry-over from other donors' samples.

The chain has TRBV28 and TRBJ2-4; D tentatively reads TRBD1 or TRBD2 (5 bases each). Germline CDR1 MDHEN, CDR2 SYDVKM. There are 17 residues in the CDR3. Trimming shortened V by 5 bases and J by 8 bases, and 25 bases separated the two germline ends. For the CDR3, the DNA is TGTGCCAGCAGTCCGCTCCCGGTGGGACGACCTAGGGACATTCAGTACTTC. Its protein is CASSPLPVGRPRDIQYF.

This sequence joins TRBV28 and TRBJ1-1, with TRBD1 as a possible D gene (5 bases). V was cut by 7 bases and J by 5 bases, with 14 bases left in between. Germline CDR1 is MDHEN and CDR2 is SYDVKM. CDR3 length equals 13 residues. CDR3 bases: TGTGCCAGCACACCTCGAAGGGGAACTGAAGCTTTCTTT. Translated: CASTPRRGTEAFF.

The chain uses TRBV7-3 and TRBJ2-5; 7 positions match TRBD2. Germline V gene sequence: CDR1 SGHTA, CDR2 FQGTGA. The V and J ends lost 5 bases and 5 bases, in that order; junction bases with no gene match: 8. The CDR3 has 14 amino acids. The CDR3 DNA reads as TGTGCCAGCAGCCCAGCGGGGAACCGGGAGACCCAGTACTTC. Its translation: CASSPAGNRETQYF.

The CDR3 DNA is TGTGCCAGCAGCCAAGGCACGCTGACAGGGGGATGGGAGCAGTACTTC. Amino acids: CASSQGTLTGGWEQYF. This sequence joins TRBV4-2 and TRBJ2-7; 9 bases are a match to TRBD1. Per germline, CDR1 LGHNA and CDR2 YNFKEQ. This CDR3 region has 16 residues. V shed 1 base and J 7 bases; nucleotides not matched to a gene: 11.

This clone was counted a few times. CDR3 nucleotides: TGTGCCAGCAGCTTAGATCTGGGGGGGAACAATGAGCAGTTCTTC. Its protein is CASSLDLGGNNEQFF. J is TRBJ2-1 and V is TRBV7-2; TRBD2 matches 7 bases. Germline V lookup: CDR1 SGHTA, CDR2 FQGNSA. J was trimmed by 5 bases and V by 1 base; bases with no gene match: 5. This CDR3 has 15 residues. The whole variable domain, filled in from reference TRBV7-2 and TRBJ2-1, reads GAGVSQSPSNKVTEKGKDVELRCDPISGHTALYWYRQSLGQGLEFLIYFQGNSAPDKSGLPSDRFSAERTGGSVSTLTIQRTQQEDSAVYLCASSLDLGGNNEQFFGPGTRLTVL.

This rearrangement joins TRBV28 to TRBJ2-5; 8 bases line up with TRBD2. The V and J ends lost 2 bases and 5 bases, in that order; junction bases with no gene match: 10. Per germline, CDR1 MDHEN and CDR2 SYDVKM. This CDR3 has 16 amino acids. The CDR3 bases are TGTGCCAGCAGTTTACTGGCTAGCGGGCCGCGGGAGACCCAGTACTTC. Protein sequence: CASSLLASGPRETQYF.

V usage is TRBV28 and J usage is TRBJ2-7; TRBD2 might be the D (6 bases). This CDR3 has 17 residues. Between the trimmed V and J ends, which lost 7 bases and 3 bases, there was a span of 25 bases. Germline V gives CDR1 MDHEN, CDR2 SYDVKM. CDR3 region: CASTSQRWSGGNYEQYF. DNA for the CDR3: TGTGCCAGCACCAGCCAGAGGTGGAGCGGCGGGAACTACGAGCAGTACTTC.

The CDR3 spells CASILGTGQGGYTF. Written as DNA, the CDR3 is TGTGCCAGCATCCTAGGGACAGGGCAAGGTGGCTACACCTTC. The genes are TRBV28 and TRBJ1-2; 9 bases agree with TRBD1. Germline values: CDR1 MDHEN, CDR2 SYDVKM. Losses at the gene ends were 7 bases for V and 7 bases for J; bases not matched to a gene: 10. The CDR3 consists of 14 residues.

The chain carries TRBV11-2 and TRBJ1-2; TRBD1 aligns across 10 bases. This CDR3 region has 15 residues. Germline CDR1 and CDR2: SGHAT and FQNNGV. Trimming took 5 bases from V and 5 from J; bases not matched to a gene: 8. The CDR3 DNA follows: TGTGCCAGCAGCCCTCGGACAGGGGGGAGGTATGGCTACACCTTC. Translating gives CASSPRTGGRYGYTF.

The chain is built from TRBV5-1 and TRBJ2-1; a possible D gene is TRBD2 (5 bases). Trimming removed 0 bases at V and 7 bases at J, with 17 bases between. CDR3 size: 16 residues. Germline assignment: CDR1 SGHRS and CDR2 YFSETQ. In nucleotides, the CDR3 is TGCGCCAGCAGCTTGGGGACGTCTAGCCAGCATAATGAGCAGTTCTTC. This codes for CASSLGTSSQHNEQFF. The variable domain in full, completed from reference TRBV5-1 and TRBJ2-1, reads KAGVTQTPRYLIKTRGQQVTLSCSPISGHRSVSWYQQTPGQGLQFLFEYFSETQRNKGNFPGRFSGRQFSNSRSEMNVSTLELGDSALYLCASSLGTSSQHNEQFFGPGTRLTVL.

This clone was counted once. This sequence joins TRBV6-1 and TRBJ1-3, with 8 nucleotides matching TRBD1. Looked up from germline, CDR1 is MNHNS and CDR2 is SASEGT. The CDR3 spans 15 residues. The junction had 5 bases not matched to a gene; V was cut back by 7 bases and J by 0 bases. CDR3 sequence: CASTDRAVSGNTIYF. In DNA form, the CDR3 reads TGTGCCAGCACGGACAGGGCCGTCTCTGGAAACACCATATATTTT.

This clone has only a few counts. This sequence joins TRBV7-3 and TRBJ2-2; D possibly matches TRBD1 or TRBD2 (7 bases each). The CDR3 has 15 residues. The V end lost 6 bases, the J end lost 4 bases, and 15 bases lay between the germline ends. The germline CDR1 and CDR2 sequences are SGHTA and FQGTGA. CDR3 region: CASSQTGRGTGELFF. The CDR3 bases are TGTGCCAGCAGTCAGACAGGGAGGGGCACCGGGGAGCTGTTTTTT.

The rearrangement uses TRBV29-1 and TRBJ2-5; D may be TRBD1 (6 bases). This CDR3 has 12 residues. V was cut by 7 bases and J by 3 bases, with 12 bases left in between. Germline loops: CDR1 SQVTM, CDR2 ANQGSEA. DNA for the CDR3: TGCAGCGCGGACAGAGGTAAAGAGACCCAGTACTTC. Amino acids: CSADRGKETQYF.

The CDR3 DNA is TGCGCCAGCAGTATAGCGGGAGGGCCGGAGACCCAGTACTTC. Its translation: CASSIAGGPETQYF. The genes are TRBV5-1 and TRBJ2-5, with 11 bases matching TRBD2. CDR1 is SGHRS and CDR2 is YFSETQ in the germline V gene. The CDR3 totals 14 residues. J gave up 5 bases and V 5 bases, and 5 bases lay outside the gene matches.

This rearrangement joins TRBV18 to TRBJ2-7; D is possibly TRBD2 (5 bases). There are 15 residues in the CDR3. Germline CDR1 reads KGHSH; CDR2 reads LQKENI. Trimming shortened V by 0 bases and J by 3 bases, and 12 bases separated the two germline ends. CDR3 in DNA: TGTGCCAGCTCACCACCCGGGAAGGTTGTCTACGAGCAGTACTTC. Protein product: CASSPPGKVVYEQYF. Full variable domain (outside the CDR3, taken from reference TRBV18 and TRBJ2-7): NAGVMQNPRHLVRRRGQEARLRCSPMKGHSHVYWYRQLPEEGLKFMVYLQKENIIDESGMPKERFSAEFPKEGPSILRIQQVVRGDSAAYFCASSPPGKVVYEQYFGPGTRLTVT.

The table lists this clone with a few counts. This chain's CDR3 is CSVGPGIQFF. The CDR3 bases are TGCAGCGTTGGGCCCGGGATACAGTTCTTC. The rearrangement links TRBV29-1 to TRBJ2-1; weak D call: TRBD2 (5 bases). CDR3 length: 10 amino acids. The V and J ends lost 4 bases and 13 bases respectively, with 11 bases between them. Germline V gene sequence: CDR1 SQVTM, CDR2 ANQGSEA.